Listed below are T cell receptor beta chains from one sample, sequenced in a study of T cells in Graves' hyperthyroidism and ophthalmopathy. TCRdb re-called the multiplex PCR reads through MiXCR, storing one row per CDR3 protein. The sample holds about 480,000 distinct CDR3 sequences, 22% seen once. Sequencing input: blood. These receptors were collected from a woman aged 70 to 79 with Graves' ophthalmopathy. The CDR3 runs from the conserved cysteine through the conserved F or W. Fields, in order: J gene, V gene, D gene, clone size, CDR3 protein. A D gene is named only where the DNA matches it firmly. Clone size is not always given. Where it is, it says once, few, many or a class for expanded clones.

J gene: TRBJ2-4
V gene: TRBV2
D gene: .
clone size: many
CDR3 protein: CASSEIGISKNIQYF

J gene: TRBJ1-2
V gene: TRBV30
D gene: .
clone size: .
CDR3 protein: CAWSGTPSGYTF

J gene: TRBJ2-5
V gene: TRBV5-1
D gene: TRBD1
clone size: .
CDR3 protein: CASSWGQEETQYF

J gene: TRBJ2-1
V gene: TRBV7-3
D gene: .
clone size: few
CDR3 protein: CASRESGTEQFF

J gene: TRBJ1-6
V gene: TRBV6-2/TRBV6-3
D gene: .
clone size: .
CDR3 protein: CASRGLLGSYNSPLHF

J gene: TRBJ1-2
V gene: TRBV7-8
D gene: TRBD1
clone size: .
CDR3 protein: CASSISTGGTNYGYTF

J gene: TRBJ2-1
V gene: TRBV7-9
D gene: TRBD1
clone size: few
CDR3 protein: CASSLDGTGADVEQFF

J gene: TRBJ2-7
V gene: TRBV10-3
D gene: .
clone size: .
CDR3 protein: CAMAAGNYEQYF

J gene: TRBJ2-5
V gene: TRBV27
D gene: .
clone size: .
CDR3 protein: CASLVGGLGYQETQYF

J gene: TRBJ1-2
V gene: TRBV19
D gene: .
clone size: .
CDR3 protein: CASSISRTSPNYGYTF

J gene: TRBJ2-2
V gene: TRBV20-1
D gene: .
clone size: few
CDR3 protein: CSANTGFSNTGELFF

J gene: TRBJ2-7
V gene: TRBV5-1
D gene: .
clone size: few
CDR3 protein: CASSLDPSEQYF

J gene: TRBJ1-2
V gene: TRBV28
D gene: TRBD1
clone size: many
CDR3 protein: CASRITGGGGYTF

J gene: TRBJ2-1
V gene: TRBV3-1
D gene: .
clone size: .
CDR3 protein: CASSQSAMSYNEQFF

J gene: TRBJ1-1
V gene: TRBV19
D gene: TRBD1
clone size: .
CDR3 protein: CASSVEGTGEAFF

J gene: TRBJ1-2
V gene: TRBV7-2
D gene: .
clone size: few
CDR3 protein: CASSSRQAYYGYTF

J gene: TRBJ2-3
V gene: TRBV6-1
D gene: .
clone size: few
CDR3 protein: CASSRLWETDTQYF

J gene: TRBJ2-7
V gene: TRBV20-1
D gene: TRBD2
clone size: .
CDR3 protein: CSASRTSGRDEQYF

J gene: TRBJ2-7
V gene: TRBV5-6
D gene: .
clone size: few
CDR3 protein: CASSLWGPRYSEQYF

J gene: TRBJ2-1
V gene: TRBV5-4
D gene: .
clone size: once
CDR3 protein: CASSLVAGNYNEQFF

J gene: TRBJ1-4
V gene: TRBV12-3/TRBV12-4
D gene: .
clone size: many
CDR3 protein: CASSSTGTVNEKLFF

J gene: TRBJ1-5
V gene: TRBV19
D gene: TRBD1
clone size: .
CDR3 protein: CASSLGGANGQPQHF

J gene: TRBJ2-7
V gene: TRBV20-1
D gene: TRBD1
clone size: once
CDR3 protein: CSAGTGALRYEQYF

J gene: TRBJ2-5
V gene: TRBV20-1
D gene: .
clone size: once
CDR3 protein: CSAKGAGQQQETQYF

J gene: TRBJ2-3
V gene: TRBV5-1
D gene: .
clone size: .
CDR3 protein: CASSLLRPSTDTQYF

J gene: TRBJ1-1
V gene: TRBV20-1
D gene: .
clone size: many
CDR3 protein: CSALQGRDTEAFF

J gene: TRBJ1-1
V gene: TRBV6-1
D gene: .
clone size: many
CDR3 protein: CASSRAGGRGAAEAFF

J gene: TRBJ2-1
V gene: TRBV3-1
D gene: .
clone size: .
CDR3 protein: CASSQYRSRDYNEQFF

J gene: TRBJ2-7
V gene: TRBV19
D gene: TRBD2
clone size: .
CDR3 protein: CASSIGTNSYEQYF

J gene: TRBJ2-3
V gene: TRBV3-1
D gene: .
clone size: .
CDR3 protein: CASSRGHESTDTQYF

J gene: TRBJ2-7
V gene: TRBV3-1
D gene: .
clone size: few
CDR3 protein: CASSQGGGRAPEQYF

J gene: TRBJ2-5
V gene: TRBV27
D gene: .
clone size: .
CDR3 protein: CASSMGSGWGQETQYF

J gene: TRBJ2-6
V gene: TRBV28
D gene: .
clone size: .
CDR3 protein: CTSSLSGPAGANVLTF

J gene: TRBJ2-2
V gene: TRBV7-3
D gene: TRBD2
clone size: many
CDR3 protein: CASSLLAGPNTGELFF

J gene: TRBJ2-5
V gene: TRBV11-3
D gene: TRBD2
clone size: few
CDR3 protein: CASSPGTTNRETQYF

J gene: TRBJ2-7
V gene: TRBV7-2
D gene: .
clone size: .
CDR3 protein: CASSLVEGTPYEQYF

J gene: TRBJ2-7
V gene: TRBV6-1
D gene: .
clone size: .
CDR3 protein: CASSPLTKATEQYF

J gene: TRBJ1-1
V gene: TRBV7-3
D gene: .
clone size: few
CDR3 protein: CASSPGLLNTEAFF

J gene: TRBJ2-2
V gene: TRBV7-9
D gene: TRBD2
clone size: .
CDR3 protein: CASSFRTSNTGELFF

J gene: TRBJ2-7
V gene: TRBV5-1
D gene: TRBD2
clone size: few
CDR3 protein: CASSLVTSGRAEQYF

J gene: TRBJ1-2
V gene: TRBV30
D gene: .
clone size: few
CDR3 protein: CAWSVPGPGDYGYTF

J gene: TRBJ2-1
V gene: TRBV24-1
D gene: TRBD2
clone size: few
CDR3 protein: CATSDFEREINEQFF